These 26 T cell receptor beta chains were all obtained from the same sample, sequenced in a study of blood T cell repertoires in COVID-19. This table comes from immunoSEQ multiplex PCR, and its TCRdb copy is limited to in-frame clones, with some not included. The sample contains about 300,000 clones, around 90% of which appear only once. The sequenced sample consisted of PBMCs or T cells enriched from blood (not recorded which). The receptor set was obtained from a woman aged 25 to 39 who had recovered from COVID-19.

A single count supports this clone. This chain joins TRBV6-2 or TRBV6-3 and TRBJ2-2; TRBD2 aligns across 9 bases. Germline CDR1 reads MNHEY; CDR2 reads SVGEGT. The CDR3 runs to 14 residues. J gave up 6 bases and V 2 bases, and 1 base lay outside the gene matches. The DNA of the CDR3 is TGTGCCAGCAGTTACATAGCGGGGGCCGGGGAGCTGTTTTTT. It codes for CASSYIAGAGELFF.

Note on this clone: The germline gene is not matched at one end of the junction; a read error may be the cause. This rearrangement joins TRBV4-3 to TRBJ1-2; TRBD1 matches 12 bases. The CDR3 extends over 14 amino acids. Germline V gene sequence: CDR1 LGHNA, CDR2 YSLEER. The CDR3 nucleotides are TGCGCCAGCAGCCAAATGGGGGACAGGGGGCTCCCCGCCTTC. Its protein product is CASSQMGDRGLPAF.

The V gene is TRBV4-1, the J gene TRBJ1-4; possibly TRBD1 for D (6 bases). CDR1 is MGHRA, CDR2 YSYEKL, per germline. V was pared by 1 base and J by 6 bases, with 9 bases between. The CDR3 extends over 14 amino acids. DNA for the CDR3: TGCGCCAGCAGCCAAGGGACAGTTTATGAAAAACTGTTTTTT. It encodes CASSQGTVYEKLFF.

The chain has TRBV4-1 and TRBJ1-1; unclear D gene. Per the germline V gene, CDR1 is MGHRA and CDR2 is YSYEKL. Trimming removed 3 bases at V and 4 bases at J, with 9 bases between. The CDR3 totals 13 residues. The CDR3 is CASSQSSGTEAFF. For the CDR3, the DNA is TGCGCCAGCAGCCAGAGCTCGGGCACTGAAGCTTTCTTT.

This clone was recorded only once. CDR3 region: CASTLRGTGFEKLFF. The CDR3 bases are TGTGCCAGCACCCTTCGTGGGACAGGGTTTGAAAAACTGTTTTTT. The chain carries TRBV2 and TRBJ1-4; TRBD1 matches at 9 bases. Germline CDR1 reads SNHLY; CDR2 reads FYNNEI. J was trimmed by 7 bases and V by 7 bases; bases with no gene match: 10. The length of the CDR3 is 15 residues. Drawing the rest from reference TRBV2 and TRBJ1-4, the complete variable domain is EPEVTQTPSHQVTQMGQEVILRCVPISNHLYFYWYRQILGQKVEFLVSFYNNEISEKSEIFDDQFSVERPDGSNFTLKIRSTKLEDSAMYFCASTLRGTGFEKLFFGSGTQLSVL.

The chain carries TRBV29-1 and TRBJ2-2; D is possibly TRBD1 (6 bases). CDR1 is SQVTM, CDR2 ANQGSEA, per germline. The CDR3 has 14 residues. The V end lost 5 bases, the J end lost 6 bases, and 16 bases lay between the germline ends. This chain's CDR3 is CSVLVRQASGELFF. CDR3 nucleotide sequence: TGCAGCGTTCTGGTACGACAGGCGTCCGGGGAGCTGTTTTTT.

This clone turned up a few times. The chain links TRBV10-3 to TRBJ1-1; D gene uncertain. The V and J ends lost 4 bases and 7 bases respectively, with 16 bases between them. CDR1 is ENHRY and CDR2 is SYGVKD in the germline V gene. The CDR3 spans 14 residues. CDR3 sequence: CAISASQVFSEAFF. Here the CDR3 DNA reads TGTGCCATCAGTGCTAGCCAAGTTTTTAGTGAAGCTTTCTTT.

The chain has TRBV19 and TRBJ1-2; no firm D call. CDR1 and CDR2 from the germline V gene are LNHDA and SQIVND (reference sequence). V was clipped by 2 bases and J by 8 bases, with 12 bases between them. This CDR3 is built from 13 residues. In nucleotides, the CDR3 is TGTGCCAGTAGTATATATTGGGAGGACGGCTACACCTTC. It yields the protein CASSIYWEDGYTF.

The rearrangement links TRBV9 to TRBJ1-6, with D uncertain. Germline loops: CDR1 SGDLS, CDR2 YYNGEE. The ends were cut back, 0 bases at V and 9 bases at J, with 4 bases in the middle. This CDR3 spans 12 amino acids. CDR3 in amino acids: CASSVGSSPLHF. The CDR3 DNA reads as TGTGCCAGCAGCGTAGGTAGTTCACCCCTCCACTTT. Using reference TRBV9 and TRBJ1-6 for the parts outside the CDR3, the full variable domain is DSGVTQTPKHLITATGQRVTLRCSPRSGDLSVYWYQQSLDQGLQFLIQYYNGEERAKGNILERFSAQQFPDLHSELNLSSLELGDSALYFCASSVGSSPLHFGNGTRLTVT.

As to this clone: The same CDR3 is also encoded by other DNA sequences in this sample. The gene calls are TRBV5-1 and TRBJ1-5; 7 bases line up with TRBD1. With V trimmed by 3 bases and J by 2 bases, 2 bases remained unmatched. CDR1 and CDR2 from the germline V gene are SGHRS and YFSETQ. The CDR3 is 14 amino acids. The CDR3 reads CASSSGQGNQPQHF. In nucleotides, the CDR3 is TGCGCCAGCAGCTCAGGACAGGGCAATCAGCCCCAGCATTTT.

This chain uses TRBV6-5 with TRBJ1-2, with 7 bases identical to TRBD1. This CDR3 contains 14 residues. V lost 4 bases and J lost 2; bases outside the gene matches: 4. Per germline, CDR1 MNHEY and CDR2 SVGAGI. As DNA, the CDR3 is TGTGCCAGCAGTTTCGGGACAGCAAACTATGGCTACACCTTC. This sequence encodes CASSFGTANYGYTF.

CDR3 region: CASSEMGRGRRREKLFF. CDR3 DNA sequence: TGTGCCAGCAGCGAAATGGGGCGGGGCAGGAGAAGAGAAAAACTGTTTTTT. This chain connects TRBV7-8 to TRBJ1-4; tentatively, D is TRBD1 (5 bases). Trimming took off 5 bases at V and 8 bases at J, with 24 bases between the two ends. Germline V gene lookup returns CDR1 SGHVS and CDR2 FQNEAQ. This CDR3 region has 17 residues.

This clone appeared a single time. V usage is TRBV6-4 and J usage is TRBJ1-2, with TRBD1 as a possible D gene (6 bases). CDR3 length: 14 residues. Germline V gene lookup returns CDR1 MRHNA and CDR2 SNTAGT. Trimming stripped 0 bases from V and 4 bases from J, with 9 bases between. CDR3 loop: CASSDSGGTYGYTF. CDR3 coding DNA: TGTGCCAGCAGTGACTCTGGGGGCACCTATGGCTACACCTTC.

The CDR3 loop is CASSQDKGVGPRNEAFF. The DNA for the CDR3 is TGCGCCAGCAGCCAAGACAAAGGGGTAGGGCCCAGGAATGAAGCTTTCTTT. This chain connects TRBV4-3 to TRBJ1-1; the D gene is possibly TRBD1 (5 bases). Germline CDR1 LGHNA, CDR2 YSLEER. The CDR3 contains 17 residues. V dropped 0 bases and J dropped 7 bases, with 21 bases sitting between them.

This clone was counted between two and nine times. The J gene is TRBJ2-2, the V gene TRBV4-1, with a tentative D call TRBD2 (6 bases). The V gene lost 3 bases and the J gene lost 4 bases, with 12 bases spanning the gap. There are 15 residues in the CDR3. Germline lookup yields CDR1 MGHRA and CDR2 YSYEKL. The CDR3 region is CASSQRGDFTGELFF. Written as DNA, the CDR3 is TGCGCCAGCAGCCAGCGCGGGGACTTCACCGGGGAGCTGTTTTTT.

The rearrangement links TRBV9 to TRBJ1-4, with a tentative D call TRBD1 (6 bases). Trimming took 2 bases from V and 11 from J, leaving 19 bases between them. The germline gives CDR1 SGDLS, CDR2 YYNGEE. The length of the CDR3 is 15 residues. The CDR3 coding sequence is TGTGCCAGCAGCGTGGGCCCGTCGAGGGGGGGGAAACTGTTTTTT. It is translated as CASSVGPSRGGKLFF.

V is TRBV5-4 and J is TRBJ1-6; 10 bases are shared with TRBD1. The V gene end was trimmed by 5 bases and the J gene end by 9 bases; junction bases not matched to a gene: 2. CDR3 length: 13 residues. Germline assignment: CDR1 SGHNT and CDR2 YYREEE (reference sequence). The CDR3 coding sequence is TGTGCCAGCAGGGGGGACAGGGGTTCACCCCTCCACTTT. Translation gives CASRGDRGSPLHF.

This chain uses TRBV5-5 with TRBJ2-5; D may be TRBD1 (6 bases). The ends were cut back, 4 bases at V and 5 bases at J, with 15 bases in the middle. The CDR3 is 14 residues long. Germline-derived CDR1 and CDR2 are SGHKS and YYEKEE (reference sequence). Here the CDR3 reads CASSQPQGIETQYF. The DNA for the CDR3 is TGTGCCAGCAGCCAACCCCAGGGGATTGAGACCCAGTACTTC.

J is TRBJ1-2 and V is TRBV29-1; D is unclear. The germline gives CDR1 SQVTM, CDR2 ANQGSEA. This CDR3 comprises 16 residues. Trimming stripped 6 bases from V and 3 bases from J, with 23 bases between. The CDR3 bases are TGCAGCGTATCCCCCAAACTACAAACTCGGGACTATGGCTACACCTTC. Translated: CSVSPKLQTRDYGYTF.

The chain joins TRBV25-1 to TRBJ1-2; maybe TRBD1 (5 bases). V lost 1 base, J lost 8 bases, and 14 bases lay in between. The germline CDR1 and CDR2 sequences are MGHDK and SYGVNS. This CDR3 contains 14 residues. This CDR3 is CASSELGQGKGYTF. The CDR3 bases are TGTGCCAGCAGTGAATTAGGTCAGGGTAAGGGCTACACCTTC.

The DNA for the CDR3 is TGTGCCAGCAGGCCCACTAGCGGGGGAACCCTTGAGCAGTTCTTC. Its translation: CASRPTSGGTLEQFF. The chain is built from TRBV2 and TRBJ2-1; 11 nucleotides line up with TRBD2. The V gene's germline CDR1 is SNHLY and CDR2 FYNNEI. With 6 bases clipped from V and 9 bases from J, the junction kept 10 bases outside the gene matches. CDR3 size: 15 residues.

This rearrangement joins TRBV28 to TRBJ1-1; 7 nucleotides line up with TRBD1. There are 15 residues in the CDR3. Germline V gives CDR1 MDHEN, CDR2 SYDVKM. Unmatched junction bases numbered 7, after V lost 6 bases and J lost 0 bases. This chain's CDR3 is CASSNPGTVNTEAFF. Written as DNA, the CDR3 is TGTGCCAGCAGCAACCCCGGGACAGTGAACACTGAAGCTTTCTTT.

V and J are TRBV18 and TRBJ1-2; 12 bases map to TRBD1. Germline assignment: CDR1 KGHSH and CDR2 LQKENI. With V trimmed by 3 bases and J by 4 bases, 6 bases remained unmatched. The CDR3 runs 16 residues. CDR3 bases: TGTGCCAGCTCACCGGGGGGACAGGGGGCCCTCTATGGCTACACCTTC. Translated, it gives CASSPGGQGALYGYTF.

The CDR3 DNA reads TGTGCCAGCAAGGTAGTAGGGGGCCAGGGGGATTCACCCCTCCACTTT. It yields the protein CASKVVGGQGDSPLHF. The chain combines TRBV2 with TRBJ1-6; 7 bases are a match to TRBD1. The J segment lost 8 bases and the V segment lost 7 bases, leaving 14 bases of the junction unmatched. From germline, CDR1 is SNHLY and CDR2 FYNNEI. The CDR3 loop spans 16 amino acids.

This sequence joins TRBV19 and TRBJ1-1, with a tentative D call TRBD1 (5 bases). The CDR3 length is 20 residues. The germline gives CDR1 LNHDA, CDR2 SQIVND (reference sequence). Trimming removed 10 bases from V and 1 base from J, with 34 bases in between. As DNA, the CDR3 is TGTGCCACGAGCCCAACCGGTCGTCTTCGGGGGGGGTCAACGAACACTGAAGCTTTCTTT. It yields the protein CATSPTGRLRGGSTNTEAFF.

This clone was seen just once. The chain links TRBV3-1 (or the pseudogene TRBV3-2) to TRBJ2-2, with TRBD1 identical over 9 bases. Germline V lookup: CDR1 LGHDT, CDR2 YNNKEL (reference sequence). The CDR3 is made up of 18 amino acids. The V and J ends lost 1 base and 4 bases, in that order; junction bases with no gene match: 10. The CDR3 nucleotides read TGTGCCAGCAGCCAAGTAAGGTCTACAGGGGGCGGCACCGGGGAGCTGTTTTTT. It yields the protein CASSQVRSTGGGTGELFF.